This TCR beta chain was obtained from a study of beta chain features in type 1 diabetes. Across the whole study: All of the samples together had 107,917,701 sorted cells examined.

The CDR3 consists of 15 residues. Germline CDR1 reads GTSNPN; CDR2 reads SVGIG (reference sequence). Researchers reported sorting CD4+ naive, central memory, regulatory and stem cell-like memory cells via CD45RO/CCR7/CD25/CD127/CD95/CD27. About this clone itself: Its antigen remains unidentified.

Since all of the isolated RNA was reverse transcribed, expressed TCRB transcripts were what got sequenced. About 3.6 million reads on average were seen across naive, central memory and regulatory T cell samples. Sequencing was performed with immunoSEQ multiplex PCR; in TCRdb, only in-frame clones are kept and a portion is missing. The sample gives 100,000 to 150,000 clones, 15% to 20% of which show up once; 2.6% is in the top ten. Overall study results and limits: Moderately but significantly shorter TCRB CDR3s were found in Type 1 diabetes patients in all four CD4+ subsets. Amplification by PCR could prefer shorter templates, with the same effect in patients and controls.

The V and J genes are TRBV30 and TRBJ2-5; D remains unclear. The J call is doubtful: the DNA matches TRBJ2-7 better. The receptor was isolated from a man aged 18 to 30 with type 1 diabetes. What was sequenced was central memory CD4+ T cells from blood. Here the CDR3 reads CAWRRTSGYAYEQYF. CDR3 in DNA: TGTGCCTGGAGGAGGACCTCCGGATATGCCTACGAGCAGTACTTC.